Sequencing of this T cell receptor beta chain was carried out in a study of cytotoxic CD8 clonotypes in ibrutinib-treated CLL. At the level of the study: Samples had a mean of approximately 270,000 productive templates and almost 95,000 productive rearrangements.

Findings of the study overall: Researchers report that baseline clonality outpaced age-matched healthy donors and tracked circulating CD8+ T-cell counts. Clonality increased at ibrutinib response and stayed stable in sustained remission. At progression, however, it fell back toward baseline.

Germline-derived CDR1 and CDR2 are SEHNR and FQNEAQ (reference sequence). The CDR3 covers 14 residues. The junction had 5 bases not matched to a gene; V was cut back by 6 bases and J by 4 bases. Assay used: immunoSEQ multiplex PCR; TCRdb lists only in-frame clones, some missing. The table records 250,000 to 350,000 clones, approximately 79% of them present only once. About this clone itself: The target antigen is unknown.

This sequence joins TRBV7-9 and TRBJ1-4; 7 positions agree with TRBD1. This sequence was found in a human donor with chronic lymphocytic leukemia. Source: PBMCs, taken at disease progression, from a patient treated with ibrutinib. The CDR3 DNA follows: TGTGCCAGCAGTCAAGGACAGGTTAATGAAAAACTGTTTTTT. It encodes CASSQGQVNEKLFF.